A selection of T cell receptor beta chains follows, all from one sample in a study of blood T cell repertoires in COVID-19. The repertoire was sequenced with immunoSEQ multiplex PCR; TCRdb's copy has only in-frame clones and lacks some. The sample records roughly 110,000 clones, around 80% being singletons. The sample taken for sequencing was peripheral blood. The receptors were sampled from a woman aged 65 to 85 with acute or convalescent COVID-19. Both conserved end residues are part of each CDR3. D genes are given only for firm matches. Only part of the rows carry a size: once, few, many, or a class if the clone is expanded.

v_call	d_call	j_call	cdr3_length	clone_size	cdr3_aa	cdr3_nt
TRBV10-2	.	TRBJ2-7	15	.	CASSAGTQSSYEQYF	TGCGCCAGCAGTGCCGGGACACAGAGCTCCTACGAGCAGTACTTC
TRBV7-3	.	TRBJ1-6	13	few	CASSPVQNSPLHF	TGTGCCAGCAGCCCTGTTCAGAATTCACCCCTCCACTTT
TRBV27	TRBD1	TRBJ2-5	17	.	CASRPRQGRQGEETQYF	TGTGCCAGCAGGCCTAGACAGGGGCGCCAGGGGGAAGAGACCCAGTACTTC
TRBV7-2	TRBD2	TRBJ2-4	16	.	CASSLWSGPGGGIQYF	TGTGCCAGCAGCCTATGGAGCGGGCCCGGGGGGGGCATTCAGTACTTC
TRBV5-1	.	TRBJ1-2	15	.	CASSLEQGVSYGYTF	TGCGCCAGCAGCTTGGAACAGGGCGTGAGCTATGGCTACACCTTC
TRBV21-1	.	TRBJ1-1	16	.	CASSMGGTGMNTEAFF	TGTGCCAGCAGCATGGGCGGGACAGGGATGAACACTGAAGCTTTCTTT
TRBV5-8	.	TRBJ1-4	12	.	CASSLGADRTFF	TGTGCCAGCAGCTTGGGAGCCGACAGGACTTTTTTT
TRBV12-5	.	TRBJ2-3	13	.	CASASGFTDTQYF	TGTGCTAGTGCTTCCGGTTTCACAGATACGCAGTATTTT
TRBV7-9	TRBD1	TRBJ2-7	15	once	CASSYPGQGAYEQYF	TGTGCCAGCAGCTATCCGGGACAGGGGGCCTACGAGCAGTACTTC
TRBV6-4	.	TRBJ1-6	14	once	CASIEAPYNSPLHF	TGTGCCAGCATTGAGGCCCCCTATAATTCACCCCTCCACTTT
TRBV5-8	.	TRBJ1-2	15	.	CASSLVLSPNYGYTF	TGTGCCAGCAGCTTGGTTCTAAGCCCTAACTATGGCTACACCTTC
TRBV5-5	.	TRBJ2-5	15	.	CASSLVAGREETQYF	TGTGCCAGCAGCTTGGTGGCGGGACGGGAAGAGACCCAGTACTTC
TRBV4-2	.	TRBJ1-5	15	once	CASSQDWGLAQPQHF	TGTGCCAGCAGCCAAGACTGGGGGCTAGCTCAGCCCCAGCATTTT
TRBV10-2	.	TRBJ2-3	14	.	CASRGVAGTDTQYF	TGCGCCAGCAGAGGGGTTGCCGGTACAGATACGCAGTATTTT
TRBV6-4	TRBD1	TRBJ1-2	15	.	CASSGDSRPIIGYTF	TGTGCCAGCAGTGGGGACAGCAGACCTATCATTGGCTACACCTTC
TRBV7-9	TRBD1	TRBJ2-7	14	few	CASSREGQGTEQYF	TGTGCCAGCAGCCGCGAGGGACAGGGGACCGAGCAGTACTTC
TRBV19	TRBD2	TRBJ2-2	13	.	CASSPGGSGELFF	TGTGCCAGTAGTCCCGGGGGGTCCGGGGAGCTGTTTTTT
TRBV6-5	.	TRBJ1-5	15	.	CASSSTGNKRQPQHF	TGTGCCAGCAGTTCAACAGGTAATAAGCGTCAGCCCCAGCATTTT
TRBV3-1/TRBV3-2	TRBD2	TRBJ2-2	15	.	CASSQPGGSTGELFF	TGTGCTAGCAGCCAACCGGGGGGATCGACCGGGGAGCTGTTTTTT
TRBV19	.	TRBJ2-5	14	.	CASSIGAAQETQYF	TGTGCCAGTAGTATAGGGGCCGCACAAGAGACCCAGTACTTC
TRBV6-1	.	TRBJ1-1	14	.	CASSESGGRTEAFF	TGTGCCAGCAGTGAATCCGGGGGGCGCACTGAAGCTTTCTTT
TRBV16	.	TRBJ2-2	15	.	CASSLSSANTGELFF	TGTGCCAGCAGCCTTAGCAGCGCGAACACCGGGGAGCTGTTTTTT
TRBV7-8	TRBD1	TRBJ1-6	16	.	CASSLEGTGGYSPLHF	TGTGCCAGCAGCTTAGAAGGGACAGGGGGCTATTCACCCCTCCACTTT
TRBV28	.	TRBJ1-5	15	.	CASSAQGWGNQPQHF	TGTGCCAGCAGCGCACAGGGTTGGGGGAATCAGCCCCAGCATTTT
TRBV27	.	TRBJ1-2	13	once	CASSFQGYYGYTF	TGTGCCAGCAGTTTTCAGGGCTACTATGGCTACACCTTC
TRBV5-1	.	TRBJ1-1	14	.	CASSLADSNTEAFF	TGCGCCAGCAGCTTGGCCGACAGCAACACTGAAGCTTTCTTT
TRBV11-2	.	TRBJ2-1	15	.	CASSPDRSSYNEQFF	TGTGCCAGCAGCCCCGACCGGAGCTCCTACAATGAGCAGTTCTTC
TRBV19	TRBD1	TRBJ1-5	15	.	CASSIQGDSNQPQHF	TGTGCCAGTAGTATACAGGGGGATAGCAATCAGCCCCAGCATTTT
TRBV5-6	.	TRBJ2-5	13	.	CASSLGPLGTQYF	TGTGCCAGCAGCTTGGGCCCTCTAGGGACCCAGTACTTC
TRBV27	TRBD2	TRBJ2-5	20	.	CASSLRALGGTSGIAETQYF	TGTGCCAGCAGTTTACGGGCTTTAGGCGGCACTAGCGGGATTGCTGAGACCCAGTACTTC